This TCR beta chain was found in a study of blood T cell repertoires in COVID-19. Produced via immunoSEQ multiplex PCR; TCRdb's table is partial and in-frame only. The data contain over 130,000 clones, around 81% of them singletons. The TCR was taken from a woman aged 55-70 years with acute or convalescent COVID-19. Sequenced input: peripheral blood.

DNA for the CDR3: TGTGCCAGCAGTACGGGACTAGCGGGTTACACAGATACGCAGTATTTT. Encoded protein: CASSTGLAGYTDTQYF. This chain uses TRBV28 with TRBJ2-3; 12 nucleotides line up with TRBD2. The CDR3 is 16 amino acids. Trimming removed 5 bases from V and 2 bases from J; junction bases left unmatched: 5. Germline V CDR1 and CDR2: MDHEN, SYDVKM.